What follows are 26 T cell receptor beta chains derived from one specimen sequenced in a study of human T cells and chemical hapten exposure. Time point: pre-sensitization, week 0. The treatment was: therapeutic diphenylcyclopropenone sensitization with weekly scalp DPC. Using its own MiXCR run on the RACE reads, TCRdb lists one record per CDR3 protein. Of 350,000 to 400,000 distinct CDR3 sequences listed, 4% to 6% are singletons. This specimen consisted of whole blood, obtained in connection with sensitization to the hapten diphenylcyclopropenone (DPC). The source is a woman between 45 and 60 years old with alopecia areata. Some clones in this sample may be carry-over from other donors' samples.

The V call is TRBV7-2, the J call TRBJ1-4, with D possibly being TRBD1 (6 bases). Germline lookup yields CDR1 SGHTA and CDR2 FQGNSA. CDR3 length: 15 amino acids. Trimming took off 5 bases at V and 8 bases at J, with 18 bases between the two ends. DNA of the CDR3: TGTGCCAGCAGCCAGAGGGGGGGTCGTGTGGAAAAACTGTTTTTT. Its translation: CASSQRGGRVEKLFF.

This clonotype was observed a few times. The rearrangement joins TRBV7-2 to TRBJ2-2; D not certain. The CDR3 has 15 residues. Germline V gives CDR1 SGHTA, CDR2 FQGNSA. The V gene lost 1 base and the J gene lost 6 bases, with 12 bases spanning the gap. CDR3 sequence (DNA): TGTGCCAGCAGCTTAGGGTGGTTGAAGGCCGGGGAGCTGTTTTTT. Translation: CASSLGWLKAGELFF.

There are many counts of this clonotype. The CDR3 is CSVEKGSEQYF. Written as DNA, the CDR3 is TGCAGCGTTGAAAAAGGGAGCGAGCAGTACTTC. The chain uses TRBV29-1 and TRBJ2-7, with a tentative D call TRBD2 (5 bases). Germline V gene data show CDR1 as SQVTM and CDR2 as ANQGSEA. The CDR3 runs to 11 residues. The V and J ends lost 2 bases and 6 bases respectively, with 8 bases between them.

This clonotype was detected only a few times. This chain uses TRBV10-3 with TRBJ2-3; TRBD2 matches at 12 bases. Germline V gives CDR1 ENHRY, CDR2 SYGVKD. CDR3 size: 18 residues. With 3 bases clipped from V and 4 bases from J, the junction kept 11 bases outside the gene matches. CDR3 sequence (DNA): TGTGCCATCAGTGACCTTAGACTAGCGGGAGCAGGCGCAGATACGCAGTATTTT. It translates to CAISDLRLAGAGADTQYF.

This clonotype occurred many times. The rearrangement links TRBV9 to TRBJ2-6; tentative D call: TRBD1 (5 bases). Trimming took 0 bases from V and 2 from J, leaving 9 bases between them. The length of the CDR3 is 16 residues. Germline lookup yields CDR1 SGDLS and CDR2 YYNGEE. This CDR3 reads CASSVGVGAGANVLTF. DNA of the CDR3: TGTGCCAGCAGCGTAGGGGTAGGGGCTGGGGCCAACGTCCTGACTTTC. The full variable domain, rest sourced from reference TRBV9 and TRBJ2-6, is DSGVTQTPKHLITATGQRVTLRCSPRSGDLSVYWYQQSLDQGLQFLIQYYNGEERAKGNILERFSAQQFPDLHSELNLSSLELGDSALYFCASSVGVGAGANVLTFGAGSRLTVL.

The sample holds a few counts of this clonotype. This chain joins TRBV12-3 or TRBV12-4 and TRBJ1-5; unclear D gene. The CDR3 has 13 amino acids. Trimming pared 3 bases from V and 5 bases from J, leaving 8 bases between. CDR3 coding DNA: TGTGCCAGCAGTTTGGAGCAGGATCAGCCCCAGCATTTT. Protein product: CASSLEQDQPQHF.

CDR3 residues: CASTPGVIENIQYF. DNA for the CDR3: TGTGCCAGCACCCCAGGGGTGATAGAAAACATTCAGTACTTC. The rearrangement joins TRBV2 to TRBJ2-4; a weak D match, TRBD1 (6 bases). In germline, CDR1 is SNHLY, CDR2 FYNNEI. The CDR3 is 14 amino acids. V dropped 7 bases and J dropped 5 bases, with 15 bases sitting between them.

The genes are TRBV28 and TRBJ1-1; the D gene is possibly TRBD1 (6 bases). The V gene's germline CDR1 is MDHEN and CDR2 SYDVKM. The CDR3 covers 14 residues. CDR3 amino acids: CVIHSGGQATEAFF. In DNA form, the CDR3 reads TGTGTGATCCACTCGGGGGGGCAGGCCACTGAAGCTTTCTTT.

This clonotype was recorded many times. The chain is built from TRBV9 and TRBJ2-6; either TRBD1 or TRBD2 may fit D (5 bases each). V lost 5 bases, J lost 3 bases, and 9 bases lay in between. The CDR3 runs 14 residues. Germline V gene sequence: CDR1 SGDLS, CDR2 YYNGEE. The DNA for the CDR3 is TGTGCCAGCAGAAGGGACGGTGGGGCCAACGTCCTGACTTTC. Translation gives CASRRDGGANVLTF.

This clonotype was counted ten times or more. The chain employs TRBV12-3 or TRBV12-4 and TRBJ1-4; D call uncertain. The ends were cut back, 6 bases at V and 0 bases at J, with 11 bases in the middle. The CDR3 has 15 amino acids. CDR3 in amino acids: CASRSNAATNEKLFF. The CDR3, as DNA: TGTGCCAGCAGATCGAATGCCGCAACTAATGAAAAACTGTTTTTT.

This chain links TRBV27 with TRBJ1-6; D is uncertain. V was trimmed by 6 bases and J by 10 bases, leaving 16 bases between them. The CDR3 consists of 14 residues. The germline V gene has CDR1 MNHEY and CDR2 SMNVEV (reference sequence). The CDR3 region has the DNA TGTGCCAGCAGAACAGATGGGGTCAACTCACCCCTCCACTTT. This encodes CASRTDGVNSPLHF.

The chain has TRBV9 and TRBJ2-3; D may correspond to TRBD1 or TRBD2 (5 bases each). CDR1 and CDR2 (germline): SGDLS, YYNGEE. V was shortened by 0 bases and J by 6 bases, with 14 bases between the two germline ends. The CDR3 spans 15 residues. CDR3 region: CASSVAVNGADTQYF. The CDR3 nucleotides read TGTGCCAGCAGCGTAGCAGTTAACGGGGCGGATACGCAGTATTTT.

This clonotype showed up many times. This sequence joins TRBV5-1 and TRBJ1-2, with 10 nucleotides matching TRBD1. V shed 4 bases, J shed 3 bases, and the junction held 3 bases outside the gene matches. The CDR3 runs to 14 residues. CDR1 is SGHRS and CDR2 is YFSETQ in the germline V gene. The CDR3 loop is CASSPDRGDYGYTF. Here the CDR3 DNA reads TGCGCCAGCAGCCCGGACAGGGGGGACTATGGCTACACCTTC.

This clonotype came up many times. The genes are TRBV27 and TRBJ2-3; 8 nucleotides match TRBD1. V gave up 4 bases and J gave up 4 bases; unmatched junction bases: 4. Germline V gives CDR1 MNHEY, CDR2 SMNVEV (reference sequence). The CDR3 extends over 14 amino acids. The CDR3 coding sequence is TGTGCCAGCAGTTCCGCCAGGGGGCCAGATACGCAGTATTTT. Its protein product is CASSSARGPDTQYF.

This clonotype was seen repeatedly, ten times or more. The chain employs TRBV14 and TRBJ2-1, with D perhaps given as TRBD1 or TRBD2 (5 bases each). The V gene lost 0 bases and the J gene lost 10 bases, with 13 bases spanning the gap. The V gene's germline CDR1 is SGHDN and CDR2 FVKESK. The CDR3 loop spans 14 amino acids. The CDR3 here is CASSQEVGRAEQFF. CDR3 nucleotides: TGTGCCAGCAGCCAAGAGGTGGGACGAGCGGAGCAGTTCTTC.

The chain links TRBV18 to TRBJ2-3; D gene ambiguous. The CDR3 is 15 residues long. Germline V gene lookup returns CDR1 KGHSH and CDR2 LQKENI. Trimming removed 2 bases at V and 5 bases at J, with 14 bases between. CDR3 region: CASSPTEVAVDTQYF. For the CDR3, the DNA is TGTGCCAGCTCACCAACGGAAGTAGCCGTAGATACGCAGTATTTT.

In its sample, this clonotype was seen many times. This sequence joins TRBV11-2 and TRBJ1-4, with D possibly matching TRBD1 (6 bases). Germline V gives CDR1 SGHAT, CDR2 FQNNGV. The CDR3 extends over 13 amino acids. V was pared by 0 bases and J by 10 bases, with 9 bases between. The CDR3 is CASSLDRGGKLFF. The CDR3 nucleotides are TGTGCCAGCAGCTTAGACAGGGGTGGAAAACTGTTTTTT.

The V gene is TRBV14, the J gene TRBJ2-3; D not certain. With 0 bases removed from V and 4 bases from J, the gap between germline ends came to 5 bases. Germline lookup yields CDR1 SGHDN and CDR2 FVKESK. CDR3 size: 13 residues. DNA of the CDR3: TGTGCCAGCAGCCAAGATTTGGCAGATACGCAGTATTTT. This gives the protein CASSQDLADTQYF.

The V and J genes are TRBV29-1 and TRBJ2-7; possible D gene TRBD2, 6 bases. CDR1 is SQVTM, CDR2 ANQGSEA, per germline. Trimming pared 3 bases from V and 5 bases from J, leaving 14 bases between. CDR3 length equals 13 residues. The CDR3 DNA reads as TGCAGCGTTGAGGGCCCACGGGGGAACGAGCAGTACTTC. Translating gives CSVEGPRGNEQYF.

This clonotype was found a few times. The chain links TRBV5-4 to TRBJ2-2; D possibly uses TRBD1 or TRBD2 (7 bases each). Germline CDR1 is SGHNT and CDR2 is YYREEE (reference sequence). V was trimmed by 4 bases and J by 5 bases, leaving 15 bases between them. This CDR3 is 15 amino acids long. As DNA, the CDR3 is TGTGCCAGCAGCGGGGGAGGGGGCGCGACCGGGGAGCTGTTTTTT. The encoded protein is CASSGGGGATGELFF.

Many counts were recorded for this clonotype. The rearrangement links TRBV29-1 to TRBJ2-3; 9 nucleotides match TRBD2. Germline V gene sequence: CDR1 SQVTM, CDR2 ANQGSEA. Unmatched junction bases numbered 11, after V lost 8 bases and J lost 5 bases. CDR3 length equals 14 residues. The CDR3 sequence: CSTHQAGGRDTQYF. The CDR3 DNA reads TGCAGCACCCATCAGGCGGGGGGGCGAGATACGCAGTATTTT.

The table lists this clonotype with many counts. This CDR3 reads CSVWIGGEAFF. DNA of the CDR3: TGCAGCGTTTGGATTGGGGGCGAAGCTTTCTTT. The rearrangement links TRBV29-1 to TRBJ1-1; D might be TRBD1 (6 bases). The germline V and J ends were trimmed by 5 bases and 8 bases, with 12 bases remaining between them. The CDR3 contains 11 residues. CDR1 is SQVTM, CDR2 ANQGSEA, per germline.

This clonotype has at least ten counts. The V gene is TRBV12-3 or TRBV12-4, the J gene TRBJ1-3, with TRBD1 as a possible D gene (6 bases). The CDR3 length is 14 residues. Trimming shortened V by 6 bases and J by 2 bases, and 11 bases separated the two germline ends. The CDR3 sequence: CASRATGAGNTIYF. The CDR3 nucleotides read TGTGCCAGCAGAGCGACAGGTGCTGGAAACACCATATATTTT.

This clonotype showed up just a few times. V and J are TRBV6-5 and TRBJ1-1; D is perhaps TRBD1 (6 bases). This CDR3 region has 14 residues. The V and J ends lost 1 base and 1 base respectively, with 7 bases between them. From germline, CDR1 is MNHEY and CDR2 SVGAGI. The CDR3 nucleotides read TGTGCCAGCAGTTACTACAGGGAGAACACTGAAGCTTTCTTT. Protein: CASSYYRENTEAFF.

This clonotype was seen at least ten times. The CDR3 DNA is TGTGCCAGCAGCCCACCCCAGCGTTACGAGCAGTACTTC. Protein: CASSPPQRYEQYF. V is TRBV3-1 and J is TRBJ2-7, with D hard to call. The CDR3 totals 13 residues. The V gene's germline CDR1 is LGHDT and CDR2 YNNKEL (reference sequence). V was pared by 4 bases and J by 4 bases, with 11 bases between.

This clonotype was picked up many times. The V gene is TRBV2, the J gene TRBJ2-3; D not resolved. With 2 bases removed from V and 2 bases from J, the gap between germline ends came to 8 bases. Germline V gene data show CDR1 as SNHLY and CDR2 as FYNNEI. The CDR3 is 14 residues long. CDR3 sequence reads: CASSERLDTDTQYF. In nucleotides, the CDR3 is TGTGCCAGCAGTGAAAGGCTAGACACAGATACGCAGTATTTT.